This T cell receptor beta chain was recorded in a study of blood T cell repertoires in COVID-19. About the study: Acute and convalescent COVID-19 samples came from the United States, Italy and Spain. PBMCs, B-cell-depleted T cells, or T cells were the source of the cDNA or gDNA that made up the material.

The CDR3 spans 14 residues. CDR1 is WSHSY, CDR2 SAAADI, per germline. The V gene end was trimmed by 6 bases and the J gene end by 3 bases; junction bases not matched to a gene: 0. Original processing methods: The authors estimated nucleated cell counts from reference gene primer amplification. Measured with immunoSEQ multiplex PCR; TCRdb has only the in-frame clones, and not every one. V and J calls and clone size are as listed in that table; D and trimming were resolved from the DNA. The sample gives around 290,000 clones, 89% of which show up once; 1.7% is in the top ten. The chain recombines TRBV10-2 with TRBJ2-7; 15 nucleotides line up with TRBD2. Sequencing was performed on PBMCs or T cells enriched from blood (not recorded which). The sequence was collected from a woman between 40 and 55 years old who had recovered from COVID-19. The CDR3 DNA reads TGCGCCAGCAGGGGACTAGCGGGAGGCTACGAGCAGTACTTC. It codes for CASRGLAGGYEQYF.